The source of this T cell receptor beta chain is a study of vaccination effects on CD4 cells after COVID-19. Turning to this clone: What it binds is unknown.

Sequencing used immunoSEQ multiplex PCR; TCRdb keeps in-frame clones, though not all of them. The sample lists some 25,000 clones, under 85% occurring once. The length of the CDR3 is 13 residues. In germline, CDR1 is LNHDA, CDR2 SQIVND (reference sequence). The germline V and J ends were trimmed by 2 bases and 5 bases, with 7 bases remaining between them. Within the ViraFEST assay, antigen-specific CD4+ T cells underwent expansion with viral peptide pools prior to sequencing. Scientists isolated CD4+ T cells after a roughly ten-day culture period ended. Two-dose vaccination with either BNT162b2 or mRNA-1273 was given to the participants. In culture with approximately 10 IU/ml IL-2 and roughly 10 ug/ml peptides, PBMC were grown at fewer than 2.5 million per well. Half the medium was replaced with IL-2 medium on days 3 and 7.

The specimen was CD4+ T cells from PBMCs cultured with HCoV-NL63 spike peptides, collected after COVID-19 vaccination. This TCR was sampled from a human donor who received a COVID-19 vaccine. The rearrangement uses TRBV19 and TRBJ1-5; D unresolved. The CDR3 reads CASSISPYQPQHF. CDR3 sequence (DNA): TGTGCCAGTAGTATAAGTCCCTATCAGCCCCAGCATTTT.